The 13 T cell receptor beta chains in this list originate from one sample, sequenced in a study of cytomegalovirus exposure and HLA in healthy donors. 13 Jbeta primers and 60 Vbeta primers were used for the PCR. Here immunoSEQ multiplex PCR was the method, and the copy in TCRdb shows in-frame clones only, minus some. There are 100,000 to 150,000 clones in the sample; around 83% occur only once, and roughly 1.2% lies in the top ten. The sequenced material came from PBMCs. These receptors were obtained from a girl between 2 and 10 years old in good health and CMV-seronegative.

The V and J genes are TRBV11-2 and TRBJ2-1, with TRBD1 identical over 9 bases. Germline V CDR1 and CDR2: SGHAT, FQNNGV. V lost 1 base to trimming and J lost 4 bases; unmatched junction nucleotides: 2. The CDR3 spans 15 residues. In nucleotides, the CDR3 is TGTGCCAGCAGCTTAGGGACAGGGGAATACAATGAGCAGTTCTTC. Its protein product is CASSLGTGEYNEQFF.

The V and J genes are TRBV28 and TRBJ2-1; 7 positions agree with TRBD2. CDR1 and CDR2 (germline): MDHEN, SYDVKM. The CDR3 extends over 13 amino acids. Losses at the gene ends were 5 bases for V and 8 bases for J; bases not matched to a gene: 6. CDR3 sequence (DNA): TGTGCCAGCAGTGGGGGGGAGGATGATGAGCAGTTCTTC. Its translation: CASSGGEDDEQFF.

DNA of the CDR3: TGTGCCTGGAGTGTAAGGGGGCTCGGTAAGGGATACGGCATTCAGTACTTC. This encodes CAWSVRGLGKGYGIQYF. The chain combines TRBV30 with TRBJ2-4; TRBD1 matches at 7 bases. The CDR3 extends over 17 amino acids. The germline V gene has CDR1 GTSNPN and CDR2 SVGIG (reference sequence). V lost 0 bases and J lost 9; bases outside the gene matches: 17.

The V and J genes are TRBV5-1 and TRBJ2-5; TRBD1 agrees at 7 bases. Per the germline V gene, CDR1 is SGHRS and CDR2 is YFSETQ. The trim removed 4 bases at V and 3 bases at J, leaving 12 bases unmatched. The CDR3 totals 16 residues. The CDR3 is CASSPLGGPPKETQYF. DNA for the CDR3: TGCGCCAGCAGCCCCCTAGGGGGCCCGCCCAAAGAGACCCAGTACTTC.

This clone was seen only a few times. In nucleotides, the CDR3 is TGTGCCAGCAGTCCACAGTACAATCAGCCCCAGCATTTT. This encodes CASSPQYNQPQHF. The rearrangement joins TRBV6-1 to TRBJ1-5; no clear D gene. This CDR3 spans 13 amino acids. Deletions cut 5 bases from V and 3 bases from J, with 8 bases between. Germline V gene sequence: CDR1 MNHNS, CDR2 SASEGT.

The rearrangement joins TRBV7-9 to TRBJ2-2; 10 bases line up with TRBD2. Trimming took 8 bases from V and 4 from J; bases not matched to a gene: 7. There are 15 residues in the CDR3. The germline gives CDR1 SEHNR, CDR2 FQNEAQ (reference sequence). The CDR3 loop is CASRLAGAPTGELFF. The DNA of the CDR3 is TGTGCCAGCCGGCTAGCGGGAGCTCCCACCGGGGAGCTGTTTTTT.

The chain links TRBV5-6 to TRBJ2-6, with 9 bases identical to TRBD2. V shed 6 bases, J shed 3 bases, and the junction held 7 bases outside the gene matches. This CDR3 is built from 16 residues. CDR1 is SGHDT and CDR2 is YYEEEE in the germline V gene. CDR3 DNA sequence: TGTGCCAGCACGGGAGCGGGAGGTGGTGGGGCCAACGTCCTGACTTTC. Its protein product is CASTGAGGGGANVLTF. Based on the CDR3 plus reference TRBV5-6 and TRBJ2-6, the full variable domain is DAGVTQSPTHLIKTRGQQVTLRCSPKSGHDTVSWYQQALGQGPQFIFQYYEEEERQRGNFPDRFSGHQFPNYSSELNVNALLLGDSALYLCASTGAGGGGANVLTFGAGSRLTVL.

The V and J genes are TRBV5-4 and TRBJ1-4; possible D gene TRBD1, 5 bases. Trimming stripped 1 base from V and 4 bases from J, with 14 bases between. The CDR3 totals 16 residues. Germline CDR1 SGHNT, CDR2 YYREEE (reference sequence). The CDR3 DNA reads TGTGCCAGCAGCTTGAAAGGGGCAGGGTTTAATGAAAAACTGTTTTTT. As protein: CASSLKGAGFNEKLFF.

The V gene is TRBV29-1, the J gene TRBJ2-3; the D is unclear. The germline V gene encodes CDR1 SQVTM and CDR2 ANQGSEA. V was pared by 5 bases and J by 0 bases, with 12 bases between. This CDR3 spans 14 amino acids. For the CDR3, the DNA is TGCAGCGTTAGATCACTGTCTAGCACAGATACGCAGTATTTT. This gives the protein CSVRSLSSTDTQYF.

This sequence joins TRBV6-6 and TRBJ1-1; TRBD1 matches at 7 bases. This CDR3 has 14 amino acids. Germline-derived CDR1 and CDR2 are MNHNY and SVGAGI (reference sequence). V trimming: 5 bases; J trimming: 5 bases; junction bases outside the gene matches: 8. CDR3 DNA: TGTGCCAGCAGTCCACCAGGGGGTCTAACTGAAGCTTTCTTT. It is translated as CASSPPGGLTEAFF.

The chain carries TRBV2 and TRBJ1-1; the match to TRBD1 covers 10 bases. V shed 6 bases, J shed 1 base, and the junction held 2 bases outside the gene matches. The CDR3 has 14 amino acids. Germline values: CDR1 SNHLY, CDR2 FYNNEI. The CDR3 bases are TGTGCCAGCAGCCGGGACAGGGGGAACACTGAAGCTTTCTTT. Its translation is CASSRDRGNTEAFF.

The chain combines TRBV10-3 with TRBJ1-1; 8 positions agree with TRBD1. Germline assignment: CDR1 ENHRY and CDR2 SYGVKD. V lost 2 bases and J lost 2; bases outside the gene matches: 10. This CDR3 is 17 amino acids long. The CDR3 region has the DNA TGTGCCATCAGTGAGGGGAATGGACAGGGTAGTAACACTGAAGCTTTCTTT. The encoded protein is CAISEGNGQGSNTEAFF.

J is TRBJ1-3 and V is TRBV9; D unclear. V was clipped by 5 bases and J by 4 bases, with 22 bases between them. The CDR3 covers 17 residues. Germline CDR1 reads SGDLS; CDR2 reads YYNGEE. In DNA, the CDR3 is TGTGCCAGCAGTCCACTCTTGGCGCGCTCGGGGGGAAACACCATATATTTT. This encodes CASSPLLARSGGNTIYF.